The 19 T cell receptor beta chains given below trace back to one sample, sequenced in a study of shared clonotypes between healthy human individuals. The protocol was immunoSEQ multiplex PCR, while the TCRdb copy is restricted to in-frame clones and leaves out a portion. The sample holds around 510,000 clones, around 96% seen once. The sample was naive CD4+ T cells sorted from blood. The subset was: CD45RA+ positively selected. Source of these receptors: a woman in her twenties or thirties in good health.

This rearrangement joins TRBV15 to TRBJ2-7; D is unresolved. Germline CDR1 LNHNV, CDR2 YYDKDF (reference sequence). The V gene lost 1 base and the J gene lost 5 bases, with 12 bases spanning the gap. The CDR3 contains 14 residues. The CDR3 loop is CATSRAGTWDEQYF. In DNA, the CDR3 is TGTGCCACCAGCAGAGCGGGCACATGGGACGAGCAGTACTTC.

The J gene is TRBJ2-7, the V gene TRBV11-2, with D possibly TRBD2 on 6 matching bases. Germline loops: CDR1 SGHAT, CDR2 FQNNGV. The CDR3 spans 15 residues. Trimming removed 0 bases from V and 1 base from J, with 10 bases in between. The CDR3 here is CASSLEGGISYEQYF. The CDR3 DNA reads TGTGCCAGCAGCTTAGAAGGCGGGATTTCCTACGAGCAGTACTTC. Based on the CDR3 plus reference TRBV11-2 and TRBJ2-7, the full variable domain is EAGVAQSPRYKIIEKRQSVAFWCNPISGHATLYWYQQILGQGPKLLIQFQNNGVVDDSQLPKDRFSAERLKGVDSTLKIQPAKLEDSAVYLCASSLEGGISYEQYFGPGTRLTVT.

The chain uses TRBV7-6 and TRBJ2-3; a weak D match, TRBD1 (6 bases). This CDR3 region has 14 residues. CDR1 is SGHVS, CDR2 FNYEAQ, per germline. Trimming pared 5 bases from V and 2 bases from J, leaving 11 bases between. Here the CDR3 DNA reads TGTGCCAGCAGCCCAACAGGGTACACAGATACGCAGTATTTT. Translated: CASSPTGYTDTQYF.

The chain is built from TRBV29-1 and TRBJ1-4; TRBD1 agrees at 8 bases. The J segment lost 8 bases and the V segment lost 7 bases, leaving 6 bases of the junction unmatched. This CDR3 contains 12 residues. Germline CDR1 and CDR2: SQVTM and ANQGSEA. CDR3 amino acids: CSADRGGEKLFF. CDR3 coding DNA: TGCAGCGCCGACAGGGGAGGAGAAAAACTGTTTTTT.

The chain employs TRBV10-1 and TRBJ2-1, with D possibly called TRBD1 or TRBD2 (6 bases each). This CDR3 is built from 20 residues. V lost 3 bases, J lost 1 base, and 25 bases lay in between. CDR1 and CDR2 (germline): WNHNN, SYGVQD (reference sequence). CDR3 protein: CASSDGQGRRVNPSYNEQFF. The CDR3 nucleotides read TGCGCCAGCAGTGATGGGCAGGGGAGGAGGGTAAATCCTTCCTACAATGAGCAGTTCTTC.

The CDR3 reads CASSPLPDFTSTDTQYF. The CDR3 nucleotides read TGTGCCAGCTCACCGCTACCGGACTTTACAAGCACAGATACGCAGTATTTT. The chain has TRBV18 and TRBJ2-3, with D maybe TRBD2 (5 bases). The CDR3 is 17 residues long. CDR1 KGHSH and CDR2 LQKENI come from the germline V gene. Trimming removed 3 bases from V and 0 bases from J, with 16 bases in between.

The chain has TRBV5-1 and TRBJ2-7; 10 nucleotides agree with TRBD2. This CDR3 spans 16 amino acids. Looked up from germline, CDR1 is SGHRS and CDR2 is YFSETQ. Trimming at V came to 1 base and at J to 1 base, leaving 5 bases not matched to a gene. The CDR3 coding sequence is TGCGCCAGCAGCTTGTTGACTAGCGGGCCGTCCTACGAGCAGTACTTC. It specifies CASSLLTSGPSYEQYF.

The chain employs TRBV4-1 and TRBJ2-7, with 7 nucleotides matching TRBD1. CDR1 and CDR2 from the germline V gene are MGHRA and YSYEKL. With 5 bases clipped from V and 2 bases from J, the junction kept 9 bases outside the gene matches. CDR3 length: 15 residues. CDR3 protein: CASSDRVSGTYEQYF. The DNA for the CDR3 is TGCGCCAGCAGCGACAGGGTTTCGGGCACCTACGAGCAGTACTTC.

The V gene is TRBV5-4, the J gene TRBJ2-5, with D uncertain. Germline V CDR1 and CDR2: SGHNT, YYREEE (reference sequence). Trimming took 1 base from V and 1 from J, leaving 5 bases between them. The CDR3 contains 13 residues. The CDR3, as DNA: TGTGCCAGCAGCTTGCGACCCCAAGAGACCCAGTACTTC. This sequence encodes CASSLRPQETQYF.

The chain joins TRBV4-2 to TRBJ1-4, with 7 nucleotides matching TRBD1. The length of the CDR3 is 16 residues. CDR1 and CDR2 from the germline V gene are LGHNA and YNFKEQ. V lost 3 bases, J lost 5 bases, and 9 bases stayed unmatched. CDR3 protein: CASSQERGQQNEKLFF. CDR3 bases: TGTGCCAGCAGCCAGGAGCGGGGACAGCAAAATGAAAAACTGTTTTTT.

This clone was seen only a few times. The V gene is TRBV7-9, the J gene TRBJ1-2, with 12 bases lining up with TRBD1. Germline V lookup: CDR1 SEHNR, CDR2 FQNEAQ (reference sequence). The CDR3 has 15 amino acids. V gave up 5 bases and J gave up 4 bases; unmatched junction bases: 5. The DNA of the CDR3 is TGTGCCAGCAGCGAGGGACAGGGGGCACGCTATGGCTACACCTTC. As protein: CASSEGQGARYGYTF.

As regards this clone: In the same sample, other DNA sequences code for this CDR3. J is TRBJ2-5 and V is TRBV5-1; 9 bases map to TRBD1. The germline V gene has CDR1 SGHRS and CDR2 YFSETQ. The trim removed 4 bases at V and 5 bases at J, leaving 6 bases unmatched. There are 14 residues in the CDR3. The CDR3 loop is CASSLGQGGETQYF. The CDR3 DNA is TGCGCCAGCAGCCTGGGACAGGGAGGGGAGACCCAGTACTTC.

This chain joins TRBV28 and TRBJ2-7; 8 bases align to TRBD1. The CDR3 has 14 residues. V shed 3 bases, J shed 2 bases, and the junction held 3 bases outside the gene matches. Germline-derived CDR1 and CDR2 are MDHEN and SYDVKM. CDR3 protein: CASSLTGDPYEQYF. The CDR3 DNA is TGTGCCAGCAGTTTGACAGGGGACCCCTACGAGCAGTACTTC.

The rearrangement joins TRBV5-1 to TRBJ1-4; D gene uncertain. The length of the CDR3 is 17 residues. Per germline, CDR1 SGHRS and CDR2 YFSETQ. With 2 bases removed from V and 0 bases from J, the gap between germline ends came to 14 bases. CDR3 amino acids: CASSLQPGGSTNEKLFF. CDR3 coding DNA: TGCGCCAGCAGCTTACAACCAGGAGGCTCAACTAATGAAAAACTGTTTTTT.

The chain uses TRBV5-1 and TRBJ1-1, with D maybe TRBD1 (5 bases). With 2 bases removed from V and 1 base from J, the gap between germline ends came to 18 bases. The length of the CDR3 is 17 residues. The germline CDR1 and CDR2 sequences are SGHRS and YFSETQ. CDR3 bases: TGCGCCAGCAGCTTTTTCGGGACCTTCCGCGAGAACACTGAAGCTTTCTTT. Its protein product is CASSFFGTFRENTEAFF.

The V call is TRBV7-9, the J call TRBJ2-5; no definite D call. The CDR3 is 11 residues long. V gave up 5 bases and J gave up 5 bases, with 6 bases separating them. The germline gives CDR1 SEHNR, CDR2 FQNEAQ (reference sequence). CDR3: CASSPVETQYF. In DNA, the CDR3 is TGTGCCAGCAGCCCAGTGGAGACCCAGTACTTC.

V usage is TRBV29-1 and J usage is TRBJ1-2; tentative D call: TRBD1 (5 bases). Germline CDR1 is SQVTM and CDR2 is ANQGSEA. V lost 6 bases and J 5 bases, leaving 13 bases between the germline ends. CDR3 length: 12 amino acids. The chain's CDR3 is CSVGAGLYGYTF. For the CDR3, the DNA is TGCAGCGTCGGCGCAGGGTTGTATGGCTACACCTTC.

V usage is TRBV6-1 and J usage is TRBJ2-7; D call uncertain. Germline V gives CDR1 MNHNS, CDR2 SASEGT. The CDR3 consists of 11 residues. The V end was cut by 8 bases, the J end by 3 bases, with 8 bases between. The CDR3 region has the DNA TGTGCCAGCGAAGACGGCTACGAGCAGTACTTC. This sequence encodes CASEDGYEQYF.

The chain carries TRBV28 and TRBJ2-7; D is perhaps TRBD1 or TRBD2 (7 bases each). The CDR3 totals 15 residues. V was cut by 5 bases and J by 5 bases, with 19 bases left in between. Germline V gives CDR1 MDHEN, CDR2 SYDVKM. The CDR3 region is CASSPVGGGVDEQYF. The CDR3 region has the DNA TGTGCCAGCAGTCCGGTGGGAGGGGGCGTCGACGAGCAGTACTTC.